One sample yielded the 19 T cell receptor beta chains listed below, sequenced in a study of CD8 T cells in Susac syndrome. Random hexamers were used to reverse transcribe about 0.5 to 1 ug of RNA. TCRdb reprocessed the immunoSEQ multiplex PCR reads with MiXCR, giving one entry per CDR3 protein. The sample consists of 150,000 to 200,000 distinct CDR3 sequences, 85% to 95% of them appearing once. Sequenced: CD8+ T cells from PBMCs. These receptors came from a human donor with multiple sclerosis.

The chain carries TRBV5-4 and TRBJ1-1, with D uncertain. This CDR3 comprises 16 residues. V was trimmed by 3 bases and J by 1 base, leaving 16 bases between them. Germline CDR1 SGHNT, CDR2 YYREEE (reference sequence). The CDR3 spells CASSSKVLARNTEAFF. CDR3 bases: TGTGCCAGCAGCTCAAAGGTGCTCGCCAGGAACACTGAAGCTTTCTTT.

The chain employs TRBV20-1 and TRBJ1-2; possibly TRBD1 for D (6 bases). Germline values: CDR1 DFQATT, CDR2 SNEGSKA (reference sequence). V shed 2 bases and J shed 4 bases, with 17 bases lying between them. The CDR3 has 15 amino acids. The CDR3 loop is CSARSTSGEGYGYTF. The CDR3 nucleotides read TGCAGTGCTAGATCCACTTCAGGGGAAGGCTATGGCTACACCTTC.

The gene calls are TRBV5-1 and TRBJ2-1; 9 bases are a match to TRBD2. CDR1 and CDR2 from the germline V gene are SGHRS and YFSETQ. Trimming at V came to 0 bases and at J to 6 bases, leaving 4 bases not matched to a gene. The CDR3 totals 15 residues. CDR3 bases: TGCGCCAGCAGCTTGGTAGCGGGAGAGACCAATGAGCAGTTCTTC. It encodes CASSLVAGETNEQFF.

The chain employs TRBV7-9 and TRBJ2-7; 9 bases are shared with TRBD1. This CDR3 contains 17 residues. Germline CDR1 reads SEHNR; CDR2 reads FQNEAQ (reference sequence). The V segment lost 4 bases and the J segment 0 bases; nucleotides outside the gene matches: 10. The CDR3 protein is CASSSNRDRAGSYEQYF. The CDR3 coding sequence is TGTGCCAGCAGCTCGAACCGGGACAGGGCTGGCTCCTACGAGCAGTACTTC.

This rearrangement joins TRBV7-9 to TRBJ2-7; unclear D gene. Germline CDR1 reads SEHNR; CDR2 reads FQNEAQ (reference sequence). V was trimmed by 0 bases and J by 2 bases, leaving 11 bases between them. This CDR3 contains 15 residues. Here the CDR3 reads CASSLAWTETYEQYF. In DNA form, the CDR3 reads TGTGCCAGCAGCTTAGCGTGGACGGAGACCTACGAGCAGTACTTC.

V gene TRBV13 combines with J gene TRBJ1-2; TRBD1 might be the D (5 bases). CDR3 size: 16 residues. The ends were cut back, 1 base at V and 7 bases at J, with 19 bases in the middle. Germline CDR1 reads PRHDT; CDR2 reads FYEKMQ (reference sequence). The CDR3 DNA reads TGTGCCAGCAGCTTAGCTTATGAGGAGGGACTAGGTGGCTACACCTTC. Translation gives CASSLAYEEGLGGYTF.

DNA of the CDR3: TGCAGTGCTCGCCCCACCAGGGGACAGGTCTATGGCTACACCTTC. Translating it yields CSARPTRGQVYGYTF. The chain carries TRBV20-1 and TRBJ1-2; TRBD1 aligns across 8 bases. V was pared by 5 bases and J by 4 bases, with 12 bases of the junction left unmatched. Germline CDR1 and CDR2: DFQATT and SNEGSKA (reference sequence). The CDR3 covers 15 residues.

The chain is built from TRBV12-5 and TRBJ2-7; weak D call: TRBD2 (6 bases). The CDR3 spans 15 residues. V was trimmed by 5 bases and J by 3 bases, leaving 17 bases between them. The germline gives CDR1 LGHNT, CDR2 FRNRAP. CDR3 residues: CASGPGPGDRYEQYF. The CDR3 DNA follows: TGTGCTAGTGGTCCCGGGCCGGGGGACCGCTACGAGCAGTACTTC.

V usage is TRBV7-9 and J usage is TRBJ2-1; 11 bases are a match to TRBD2. Germline V lookup: CDR1 SEHNR, CDR2 FQNEAQ (reference sequence). J was trimmed by 4 bases and V by 2 bases; bases with no gene match: 1. The CDR3 is 15 amino acids. The CDR3 protein is CASSLSSGRYNEQFF. In nucleotides, the CDR3 is TGTGCCAGCAGCTTATCTAGCGGGAGGTACAATGAGCAGTTCTTC. The whole variable domain, filled in from reference TRBV7-9 and TRBJ2-1, reads DTGVSQNPRHKITKRGQNVTFRCDPISEHNRLYWYRQTLGQGPEFLTYFQNEAQLEKSRLLSDRFSAERPKGSFSTLEIQRTEQGDSAMYLCASSLSSGRYNEQFFGPGTRLTVL.

This chain connects TRBV30 to TRBJ2-3, with D perhaps assigned TRBD1 or TRBD2 (5 bases each). The CDR3 runs 13 residues. The V end was cut by 5 bases, the J end by 6 bases, with 15 bases between. CDR1 is GTSNPN, CDR2 SVGIG, per germline (reference sequence). CDR3 in amino acids: CAWERGGFDTQYF. The DNA of the CDR3 is TGTGCCTGGGAACGGGGCGGTTTTGATACGCAGTATTTT.

The chain links TRBV7-9 to TRBJ2-1, with D perhaps matching TRBD2 (6 bases). The CDR3 sequence is 14 residues long. Germline V CDR1 and CDR2: SEHNR, FQNEAQ (reference sequence). Trimming pared 5 bases from V and 4 bases from J, leaving 12 bases between. The CDR3 spells CASSHRDLYNEQFF. In nucleotides, the CDR3 is TGTGCCAGCAGCCACCGGGACTTGTACAATGAGCAGTTCTTC.

The chain links TRBV4-1 to TRBJ2-1; 7 positions match TRBD2. Per the germline V gene, CDR1 is MGHRA and CDR2 is YSYEKL. J lost 4 bases, V lost 1 base, and 7 bases had no gene match. CDR3 length: 16 residues. The CDR3 reads CASSQVGGSGYNEQFF. CDR3 sequence (DNA): TGCGCCAGCAGCCAAGTGGGCGGGAGTGGTTACAATGAGCAGTTCTTC.

V is TRBV14 and J is TRBJ2-2, with D unresolved. Trimming pared 1 base from V and 7 bases from J, leaving 1 base between. Germline V gene lookup returns CDR1 SGHDN and CDR2 FVKESK. The CDR3 has 11 residues. Here the CDR3 reads CASSQGGELFF. DNA for the CDR3: TGTGCCAGCAGCCAAGGCGGGGAGCTGTTTTTT.

This chain uses TRBV5-4 with TRBJ2-1; possibly TRBD1 or TRBD2 for D (6 bases each). The V gene's germline CDR1 is SGHNT and CDR2 YYREEE (reference sequence). Trimming removed 0 bases from V and 8 bases from J, with 9 bases in between. CDR3 length: 13 residues. In nucleotides, the CDR3 is TGTGCCAGCAGCTTGGCAGGGGAGGATGAGCAGTTCTTC. Its protein product is CASSLAGEDEQFF. Filled out from reference TRBV5-4 and TRBJ2-1, the complete variable domain reads ETGVTQSPTHLIKTRGQQVTLRCSSQSGHNTVSWYQQALGQGPQFIFQYYREEENGRGNFPPRFSGLQFPNYSSELNVNALELDDSALYLCASSLAGEDEQFFGPGTRLTVL.

The V call is TRBV30, the J call TRBJ2-7, with TRBD2 as a possible D gene (6 bases). The germline CDR1 and CDR2 sequences are GTSNPN and SVGIG (reference sequence). Trimming took 2 bases from V and 2 from J, leaving 10 bases between them. There are 13 residues in the CDR3. CDR3 coding DNA: TGTGCCTGGAGTTTCGGGAGCCCCTACGAGCAGTACTTC. This gives the protein CAWSFGSPYEQYF.

J is TRBJ2-5 and V is TRBV13, with TRBD1 matching over 7 bases. The CDR3 length is 16 residues. Germline trimming cut 7 bases from V and 2 bases from J; bases unmatched to any gene: 13. Germline loops: CDR1 PRHDT, CDR2 FYEKMQ (reference sequence). Here the CDR3 DNA reads TGTGCCAGCACCTCTCCCTTACCGGGACAGCAAGAGACCCAGTACTTC. Translation: CASTSPLPGQQETQYF. Together with reference TRBV13 and TRBJ2-5, the CDR3 gives the full variable domain: AAGVIQSPRHLIKEKRETATLKCYPIPRHDTVYWYQQGPGQDPQFLISFYEKMQSDKGSIPDRFSAQQFSDYHSELNMSSLELGDSALYFCASTSPLPGQQETQYFGPGTRLLVL.

The rearrangement links TRBV29-1 to TRBJ2-3, with 7 positions matching TRBD1. The germline gives CDR1 SQVTM, CDR2 ANQGSEA. The V segment lost 4 bases and the J segment 3 bases; nucleotides outside the gene matches: 7. The CDR3 is 14 residues long. CDR3: CSVAGGEGTDTQYF. The CDR3 DNA is TGCAGCGTTGCAGGGGGTGAGGGGACAGATACGCAGTATTTT.

The V and J genes are TRBV15 and TRBJ2-1; tentative D call: TRBD1 (5 bases). Per germline, CDR1 LNHNV and CDR2 YYDKDF (reference sequence). V was cut by 11 bases and J by 7 bases, with 15 bases left in between. The CDR3 sequence is 12 residues long. CDR3 residues: CAAGPTENEQFF. DNA of the CDR3: TGTGCCGCCGGACCGACAGAAAATGAGCAGTTCTTC.

The V gene is TRBV2, the J gene TRBJ2-3; 8 bases line up with TRBD2. With 7 bases clipped from V and 2 bases from J, the junction kept 5 bases outside the gene matches. The CDR3 loop spans 14 amino acids. Per germline, CDR1 SNHLY and CDR2 FYNNEI. The CDR3: CASNPAGVTDTQYF. DNA for the CDR3: TGTGCCAGCAACCCAGCGGGAGTCACAGATACGCAGTATTTT.